This T cell receptor beta chain was obtained from a study of control samples from healthy donors and cancer patients. Assay: immunoSEQ multiplex PCR; the TCRdb copy retains only in-frame clones and omits some. Of about 80,000 clones in the sample, roughly 84% were seen once. This clonotype was sampled from a man aged 55 to 70 with head and neck cancer. The material sequenced was PBMCs.

CDR3 in amino acids: CSVPSFSGRKDTQYF. CDR3 nucleotide sequence: TGCAGCGTTCCTTCCTTCAGCGGGAGAAAAGATACGCAGTATTTT. The chain links TRBV29-1 to TRBJ2-3, with 8 positions matching TRBD2. The germline V gene encodes CDR1 SQVTM and CDR2 ANQGSEA. V lost 5 bases, J lost 5 bases, and 12 bases stayed unmatched. The CDR3 is 15 residues long.